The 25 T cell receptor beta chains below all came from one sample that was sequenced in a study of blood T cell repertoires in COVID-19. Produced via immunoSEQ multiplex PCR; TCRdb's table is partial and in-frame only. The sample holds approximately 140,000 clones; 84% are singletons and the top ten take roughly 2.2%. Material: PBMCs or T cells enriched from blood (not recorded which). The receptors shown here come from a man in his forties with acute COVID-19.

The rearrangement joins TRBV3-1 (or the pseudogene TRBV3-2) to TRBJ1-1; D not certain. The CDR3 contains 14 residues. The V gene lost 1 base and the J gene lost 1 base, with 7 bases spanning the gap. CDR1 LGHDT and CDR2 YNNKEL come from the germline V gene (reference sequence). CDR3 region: CASSQGAGNTEAFF. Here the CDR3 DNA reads TGTGCCAGCAGCCAAGGCGCAGGGAACACTGAAGCTTTCTTT.

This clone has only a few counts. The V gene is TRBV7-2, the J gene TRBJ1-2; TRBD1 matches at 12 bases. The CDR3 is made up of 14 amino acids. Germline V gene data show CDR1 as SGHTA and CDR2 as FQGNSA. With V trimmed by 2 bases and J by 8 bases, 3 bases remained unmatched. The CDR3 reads CASSLWDRGRGYTF. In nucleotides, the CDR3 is TGTGCCAGCAGCTTATGGGACAGGGGGCGAGGCTACACCTTC.

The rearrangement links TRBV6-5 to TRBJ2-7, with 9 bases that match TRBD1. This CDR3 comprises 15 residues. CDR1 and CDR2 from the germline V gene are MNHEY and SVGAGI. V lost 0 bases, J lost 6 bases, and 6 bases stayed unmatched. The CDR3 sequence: CASSYSPGQGSEQYF. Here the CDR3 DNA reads TGTGCCAGCAGTTACTCTCCGGGACAGGGCTCCGAGCAGTACTTC.

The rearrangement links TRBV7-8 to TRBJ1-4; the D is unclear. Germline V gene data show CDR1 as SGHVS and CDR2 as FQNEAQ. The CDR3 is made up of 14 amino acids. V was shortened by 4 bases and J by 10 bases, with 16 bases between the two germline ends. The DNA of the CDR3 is TGTGCCAGCAGCTCAGAAGATCCGGCGGGAAAACTGTTTTTT. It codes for CASSSEDPAGKLFF. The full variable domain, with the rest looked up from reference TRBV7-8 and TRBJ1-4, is GAGVSQSPRYKVAKRGQDVALRCDPISGHVSLFWYQQALGQGPEFLTYFQNEAQLDKSGLPSDRFFAERPEGSVSTLKIQRTQQEDSAVYLCASSSEDPAGKLFFGSGTQLSVL.

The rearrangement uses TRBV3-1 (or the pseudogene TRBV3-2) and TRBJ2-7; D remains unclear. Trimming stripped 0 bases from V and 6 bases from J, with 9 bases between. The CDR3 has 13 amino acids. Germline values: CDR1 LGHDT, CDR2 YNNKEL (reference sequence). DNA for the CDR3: TGTGCCAGCAGCCAAGATAGTGGTGGCGAGCAGTACTTC. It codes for CASSQDSGGEQYF.

CDR3 nucleotides: TGTGCCAGCAGCCAAGATTCTTACAGGGCAGCTTTCTTT. It specifies CASSQDSYRAAFF. The chain uses TRBV3-1 (or the pseudogene TRBV3-2) and TRBJ1-1; tentative D call: TRBD1 (6 bases). CDR1 and CDR2 (germline): LGHDT, YNNKEL (reference sequence). This CDR3 is built from 13 residues. Deletions cut 0 bases from V and 10 bases from J, with 12 bases between.

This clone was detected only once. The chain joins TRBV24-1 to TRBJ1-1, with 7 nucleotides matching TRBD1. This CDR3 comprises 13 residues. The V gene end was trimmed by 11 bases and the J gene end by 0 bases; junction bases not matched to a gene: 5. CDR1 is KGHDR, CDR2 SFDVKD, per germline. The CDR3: CAISGGMNTEAFF. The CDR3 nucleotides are TGTGCCATTTCAGGGGGGATGAACACTGAAGCTTTCTTT.

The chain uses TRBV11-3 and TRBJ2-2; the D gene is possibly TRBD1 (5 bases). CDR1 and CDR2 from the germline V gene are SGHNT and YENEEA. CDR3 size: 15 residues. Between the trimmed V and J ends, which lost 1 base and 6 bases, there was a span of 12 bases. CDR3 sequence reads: CASSLGQGEPGELFF. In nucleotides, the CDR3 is TGTGCCAGCAGCTTAGGGCAGGGCGAACCCGGGGAGCTGTTTTTT.

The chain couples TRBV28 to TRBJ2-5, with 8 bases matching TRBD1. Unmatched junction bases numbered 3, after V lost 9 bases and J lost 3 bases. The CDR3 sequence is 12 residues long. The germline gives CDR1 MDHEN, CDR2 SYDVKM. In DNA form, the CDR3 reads TGTGCCAGTGCGACAGGGGAAGAGACCCAGTACTTC. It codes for CASATGEETQYF.

The CDR3 spells CASSPPGPGTANYGYTF. Here the CDR3 DNA reads TGTGCCAGCTCACCACCGGGCCCCGGGACAGCTAACTATGGCTACACCTTC. The J gene is TRBJ1-2, the V gene TRBV18; 7 bases fit TRBD1. This CDR3 spans 17 amino acids. V was clipped by 0 bases and J by 0 bases; unmatched bases: 7. Germline values: CDR1 KGHSH, CDR2 LQKENI.

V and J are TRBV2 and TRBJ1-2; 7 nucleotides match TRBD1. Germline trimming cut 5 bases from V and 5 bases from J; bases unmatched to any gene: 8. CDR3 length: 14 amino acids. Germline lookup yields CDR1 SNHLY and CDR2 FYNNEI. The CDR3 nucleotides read TGTGCCAGCAGTCCCGACAGGGCAACTTATGGCTACACCTTC. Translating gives CASSPDRATYGYTF.

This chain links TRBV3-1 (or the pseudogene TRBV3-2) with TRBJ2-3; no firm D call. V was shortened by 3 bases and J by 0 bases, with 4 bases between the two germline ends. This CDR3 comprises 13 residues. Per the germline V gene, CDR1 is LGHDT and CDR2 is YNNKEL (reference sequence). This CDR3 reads CASSHRSTDTQYF. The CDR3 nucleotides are TGTGCCAGCAGCCACCGTAGCACAGATACGCAGTATTTT.

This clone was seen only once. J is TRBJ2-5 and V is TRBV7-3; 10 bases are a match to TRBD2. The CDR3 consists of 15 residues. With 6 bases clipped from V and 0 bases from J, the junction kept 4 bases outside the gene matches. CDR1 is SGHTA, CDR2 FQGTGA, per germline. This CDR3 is CASSRLAGNQETQYF. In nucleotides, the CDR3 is TGTGCCAGCAGTCGACTAGCGGGCAACCAAGAGACCCAGTACTTC.

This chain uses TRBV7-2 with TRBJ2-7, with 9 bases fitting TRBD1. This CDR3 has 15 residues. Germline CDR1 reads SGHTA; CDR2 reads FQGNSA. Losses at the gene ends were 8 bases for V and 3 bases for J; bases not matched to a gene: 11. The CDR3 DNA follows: TGTGCCAGCTCAGAGATGGGGACAGGGTACTACGAGCAGTACTTC. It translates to CASSEMGTGYYEQYF.

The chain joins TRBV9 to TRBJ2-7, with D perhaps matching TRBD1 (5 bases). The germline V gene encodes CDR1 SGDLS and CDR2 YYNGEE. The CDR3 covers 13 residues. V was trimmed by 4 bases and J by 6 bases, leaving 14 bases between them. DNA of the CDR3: TGTGCCAGCAGCTACAGGAGAGTGGGCGAGCAGTACTTC. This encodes CASSYRRVGEQYF.

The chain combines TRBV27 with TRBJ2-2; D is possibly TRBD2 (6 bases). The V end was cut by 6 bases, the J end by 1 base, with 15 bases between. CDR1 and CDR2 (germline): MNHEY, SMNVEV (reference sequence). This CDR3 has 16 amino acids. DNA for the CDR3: TGTGCCAGCAGCCCCCTTAGCGGACTGAACACCGGGGAGCTGTTTTTT. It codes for CASSPLSGLNTGELFF.

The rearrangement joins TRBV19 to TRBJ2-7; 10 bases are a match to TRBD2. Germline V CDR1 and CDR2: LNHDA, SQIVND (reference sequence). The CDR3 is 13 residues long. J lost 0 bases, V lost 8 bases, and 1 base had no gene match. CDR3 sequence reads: CASASGSSYEQYF. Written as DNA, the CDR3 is TGTGCCAGTGCTAGCGGGAGCTCCTACGAGCAGTACTTC. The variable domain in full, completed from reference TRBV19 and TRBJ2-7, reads DGGITQSPKYLFRKEGQNVTLSCEQNLNHDAMYWYRQDPGQGLRLIYYSQIVNDFQKGDIAEGYSVSREKKESFPLTVTSAQKNPTAFYLCASASGSSYEQYFGPGTRLTVT.

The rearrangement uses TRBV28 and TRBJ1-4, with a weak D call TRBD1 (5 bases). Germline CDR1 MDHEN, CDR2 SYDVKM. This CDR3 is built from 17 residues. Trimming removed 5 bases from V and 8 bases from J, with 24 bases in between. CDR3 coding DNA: TGTGCCAGCAGTGGGGCTGAGGCGGGACGCCATAGAGAAAAACTGTTTTTT. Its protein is CASSGAEAGRHREKLFF.

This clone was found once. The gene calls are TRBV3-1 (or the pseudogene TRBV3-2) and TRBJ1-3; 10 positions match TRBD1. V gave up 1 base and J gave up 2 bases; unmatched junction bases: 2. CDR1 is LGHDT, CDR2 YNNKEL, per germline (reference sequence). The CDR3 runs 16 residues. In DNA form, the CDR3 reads TGTGCCAGCAGCCAAGCTGGGACAGGGGCTGGAAACACCATATATTTT. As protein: CASSQAGTGAGNTIYF.

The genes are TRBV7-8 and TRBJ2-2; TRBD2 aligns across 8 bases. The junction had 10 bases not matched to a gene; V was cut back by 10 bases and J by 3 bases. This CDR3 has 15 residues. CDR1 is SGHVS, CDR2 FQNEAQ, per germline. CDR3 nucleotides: TGTGCCACCACCACACGGGGGGGGTACACCGGGGAGCTGTTTTTT. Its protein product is CATTTRGGYTGELFF.

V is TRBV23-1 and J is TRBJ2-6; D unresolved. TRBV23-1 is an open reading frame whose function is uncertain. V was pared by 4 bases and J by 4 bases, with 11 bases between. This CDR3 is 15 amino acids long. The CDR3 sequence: CASSLLKCGANVLTF. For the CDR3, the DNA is TGCGCCAGCAGTCTGCTAAAGTGCGGGGCCAACGTCCTGACTTTC.

CDR3 amino acids: CASSPGTAGNTIYF. CDR3 coding DNA: TGTGCCAGCAGCCCCGGGACTGCTGGAAACACCATATATTTT. The chain joins TRBV3-1 (or the pseudogene TRBV3-2) to TRBJ1-3; TRBD1 is a possible D gene (5 bases). V was shortened by 4 bases and J by 2 bases, with 9 bases between the two germline ends. Germline V CDR1 and CDR2: LGHDT, YNNKEL (reference sequence). This CDR3 spans 14 amino acids.

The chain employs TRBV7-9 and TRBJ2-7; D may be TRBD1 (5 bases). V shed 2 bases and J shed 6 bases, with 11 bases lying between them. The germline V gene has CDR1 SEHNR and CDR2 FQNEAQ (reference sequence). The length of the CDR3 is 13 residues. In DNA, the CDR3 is TGTGCCAGCAGCTTAACTCAGGGCGGCGAGCAGTACTTC. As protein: CASSLTQGGEQYF.

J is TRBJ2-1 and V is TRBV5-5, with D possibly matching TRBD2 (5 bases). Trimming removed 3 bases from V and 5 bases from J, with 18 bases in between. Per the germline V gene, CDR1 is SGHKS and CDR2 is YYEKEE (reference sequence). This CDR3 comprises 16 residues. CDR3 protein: CASSSLGDPFNNEQFF. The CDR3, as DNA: TGTGCCAGCAGCTCTTTGGGAGACCCCTTCAACAATGAGCAGTTCTTC.

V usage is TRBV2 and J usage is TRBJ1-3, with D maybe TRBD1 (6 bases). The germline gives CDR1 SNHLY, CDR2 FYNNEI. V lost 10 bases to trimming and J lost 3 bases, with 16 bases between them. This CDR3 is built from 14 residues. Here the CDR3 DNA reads TGTGCCACCTCTGCAGGGGCAAGTGGAAACACCATATATTTT. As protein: CATSAGASGNTIYF.